This TCR beta chain was sequenced during a study of blood T cell repertoires in COVID-19. Across the whole study: Whether acute or convalescent, the COVID-19 samples came from the United States, Italy and Spain. In each case, the material was cDNA or gDNA derived from T cells, B-cell-depleted T cells, or PBMCs.

Recruited during active infection, patients (from Seattle) were subsequently followed longitudinally. As processed by the authors: Amplification of reference gene primers provided the estimated nucleated cell counts. TCRdb's table, derived via immunoSEQ multiplex PCR, lists solely in-frame clones and lacks some. V and J calls plus clone size are reproduced from that table; the DNA served to infer D and trimming. The sample has roughly 60,000 clones, about 86% seen once. The CDR3 has 14 amino acids. Trimming took 4 bases from V and 2 from J; bases not matched to a gene: 4. The V gene's germline CDR1 is MNHEY and CDR2 SMNVEV (reference sequence).

The sequencing input was peripheral blood. V usage is TRBV27 and J usage is TRBJ1-1, with 7 positions matching TRBD1. The source is a man older than 75 with COVID-19, enrolled during active disease. The CDR3 region is CASSSAGGNTEAFF. Written as DNA, the CDR3 is TGTGCCAGCAGTTCCGCAGGGGGAAACACTGAAGCTTTCTTT.